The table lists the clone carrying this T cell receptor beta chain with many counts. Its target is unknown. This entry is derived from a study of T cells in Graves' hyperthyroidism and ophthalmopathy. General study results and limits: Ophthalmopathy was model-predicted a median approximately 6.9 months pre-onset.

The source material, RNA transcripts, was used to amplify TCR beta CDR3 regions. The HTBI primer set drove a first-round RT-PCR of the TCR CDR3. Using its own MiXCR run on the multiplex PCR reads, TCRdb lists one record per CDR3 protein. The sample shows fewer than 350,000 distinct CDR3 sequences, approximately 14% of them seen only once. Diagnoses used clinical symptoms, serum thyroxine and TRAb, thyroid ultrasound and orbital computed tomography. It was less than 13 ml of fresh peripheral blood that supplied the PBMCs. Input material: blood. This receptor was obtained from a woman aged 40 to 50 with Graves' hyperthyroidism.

CDR3: CASSGSRDTQYF. The CDR3 DNA follows: TGTGCCAGCAGTGGGTCTAGAGATACGCAGTATTTT. The J gene is TRBJ2-3, the V gene TRBV12-3 or TRBV12-4; D is uncertain. There are 12 residues in the CDR3. The V and J ends lost 5 bases and 5 bases respectively, with 8 bases between them.